The rows below give T cell receptor beta chains drawn from one sample of a study of blood T cell repertoires in COVID-19. TCRdb's copy holds only in-frame clones and misses some; the assay was immunoSEQ multiplex PCR. Among about 300,000 clones, 80% to 90% were seen once, and the ten largest hold about 4.2%. Material for sequencing was PBMCs or T cells enriched from blood (not recorded which). Receptor source: a man in his thirties or forties who had recovered from COVID-19. The conserved cysteine and the conserved F or W are not part of the CDR3 here.

j_call | v_call | cdr3_aa
TRBJ1-2 | TRBV5-1 | ASSLLGQNYGYT
TRBJ1-2 | TRBV3-1/TRBV3-2 | ASSQAGTALNYGYT
TRBJ2-7 | TRBV4-2 | ASSPYSGRAGEQY
TRBJ2-7 | TRBV19 | ASSTRGPYEQY
TRBJ1-2 | TRBV5-1 | ASSALGQQGNGYT
TRBJ2-5 | TRBV5-1 | ASSLAGLAGAETQY
TRBJ1-1 | TRBV27 | ASSWREPMNTEAF
TRBJ1-1 | TRBV5-1 | ASSLETPTLNTEAF
TRBJ1-4 | TRBV11-2 | ASSSVPGQGAELF
TRBJ1-1 | TRBV5-1 | ASSLGGSNTEAF
TRBJ2-1 | TRBV19 | ASSGGTGQIWGSYNEQF
TRBJ2-5 | TRBV2 | ASSRDREETQY
TRBJ1-2 | TRBV29-1 | SVEELFETGPDTDYGYT
- | TRBV3-1/TRBV3-2 | ASSQGVEGVELF
TRBJ2-5 | TRBV14 | ASSQGKLTGSQETQY
TRBJ1-3 | TRBV19 | ASTPRFSGNTIY
TRBJ2-1 | TRBV18 | ASSGSGQTYNEQF
TRBJ1-6 | TRBV21-1 | ASSILGGDRNNSPLH
TRBJ2-7 | TRBV19 | ASSDGLAGRMNEQY
TRBJ2-2 | TRBV18 | ASSSLIARENTGELF
TRBJ1-6 | TRBV27 | ASSSGGWQWDRGPDSPLH
TRBJ2-4 | TRBV10-1 | ASSDGGLAKNIQY
TRBJ2-3 | TRBV5-1 | ASSGGTDTQY
TRBJ1-5 | TRBV30 | AWSEGQGNQPQH
TRBJ2-7 | TRBV25-1 | ASADPAGHVDEQY
TRBJ1-3 | TRBV19 | ASNPGRLESSGNTIY
TRBJ2-3 | TRBV6-6 | ASSKNVEADTQY
TRBJ1-4 | TRBV6-2/TRBV6-3 | ASSYSLPGKGEKLF